This record looks at one T cell receptor (beta chain) sequence and its context. Its specificity is unknown. Additional DNA sequences in this sample encode the identical CDR3. In the CD4+ fraction, cells were divided into CD45RA+ naive and CD45RA-negative memory subsets. This record belongs to a study of shared clonotypes between healthy human individuals. Study outcomes and limitations: Naive CD4 clonotypes were shared across a handful of donors at 4.5% to 6%.

The repertoire was sequenced with immunoSEQ multiplex PCR; TCRdb's copy has only in-frame clones and lacks some. Among some 1 million clones, about 70% were seen once, and the ten largest hold around 1.4%. This CDR3 has 15 residues. The V and J ends lost 2 bases and 1 base respectively, with 11 bases between them. CDR1 KGHSH and CDR2 LQKENI come from the germline V gene. V usage is TRBV18 and J usage is TRBJ1-1, with D perhaps TRBD1 (5 bases). This TCR derives from a man in his late teens or twenties in good health. The specimen sequenced was memory CD4+ T cells sorted from blood. The sample's subset: CD45RA-negative fraction. CDR3 protein: CASSPGRAQNTEAFF. The CDR3 DNA reads TGTGCCAGCTCACCAGGCAGGGCCCAGAACACTGAAGCTTTCTTT.